The subject of this entry is one TCR beta chain. The data stem from a study of blood T cells in healthy people across ages. Total RNA was isolated from each sample in quantities of at least 6 micrograms. PCR was performed a second time for about 7 to 12 cycles using a sample-barcoded 5' primer and a J-beta primer mix. TCRdb reprocessed the 5' RACE reads via MiXCR and lists one record per CDR3 protein. The table shows hundreds of thousands of distinct CDR3 sequences, with 58% occurring only once. Germline assignment: CDR1 MDHEN and CDR2 SYDVKM. CDR3 length equals 16 residues. The V gene end was trimmed by 4 bases and the J gene end by 6 bases; junction bases not matched to a gene: 13.

The chain recombines TRBV28 with TRBJ2-5; the match to TRBD2 covers 8 bases. This TCR was recovered from a man aged 30-40 years in good health. Sample: blood. The CDR3 nucleotides read TGTGCCAGCAGTTATCAGGGCGGGGGGCGAGGACAGACCCAGTACTTC. It is translated as CASSYQGGGRGQTQYF. Complete variable domain (other parts from reference TRBV28 and TRBJ2-5): DVKVTQSSRYLVKRTGEKVFLECVQDMDHENMFWYRQDPGLGLRLIYFSYDVKMKEKGDIPEGYSVSREKKERFSLILESASTNQTSMYLCASSYQGGGRGQTQYFGPGTRLLVL.